These T cell receptor beta chains were read from a single sample in a study of regulatory T cells. Sequencing was performed with immunoSEQ multiplex PCR; in TCRdb, only in-frame clones are kept and a portion is missing. This table holds 20,000 to 25,000 clones, approximately 93% found once. Specimen: CD8+ T cells sorted from blood. The receptors derive from a child aged 2 to 15 with CD3G deficiency. Both conserved end residues are part of each CDR3. The D gene is left open where the match is weak. Some rows have no size entry. The others give once, few or many, or a class for an expanded clone.

cdr3_aa | cdr3_nt | d_call | j_call | v_call | clone_size
CASSFVAGTEQYF | TGTGCCAGCAGTTTTGTCGCGGGGACCGAGCAGTACTTC | NA | TRBJ2-7 | TRBV28 | NA
CASRLTYTGELFF | TGCGCCAGCAGACTCACTTACACCGGGGAGCTGTTTTTT | NA | TRBJ2-2 | TRBV10-2 | NA
CASGTSLLEQFF | TGTGCCAGCGGGACTAGTCTCCTCGAGCAGTTCTTC | TRBD2 | TRBJ2-1 | TRBV7-9 | NA
CASSGRLRHNDGREQFF | TGTGCCAGCAGCGGGCGCCTCCGGCACAACGACGGGAGAGAGCAGTTCTTC | NA | TRBJ2-1 | TRBV9 | NA
CASSETGPGREQYF | TGTGCCAGCAGTGAGACCGGGCCAGGGCGCGAGCAGTACTTC | NA | TRBJ2-7 | TRBV28 | NA
CASSPTGGYEQYF | TGTGCCAGCAGCCCAACTGGGGGCTACGAGCAGTACTTC | NA | TRBJ2-7 | TRBV7-9 | NA
CASSGPGRGRLYGYTF | TGTGCCAGCAGTGGTCCCGGGAGGGGGCGACTCTATGGCTACACCTTC | TRBD1 | TRBJ1-2 | TRBV6-1 | NA
CASSQDEGGFEQYF | TGCGCCAGCAGCCAAGATGAGGGAGGGTTTGAGCAGTACTTC | TRBD2 | TRBJ2-7 | TRBV4-1 | NA
CASNWANLRSGANVLTF | TGTGCCAGCAATTGGGCGAATTTAAGGTCTGGGGCCAACGTCCTGACTTTC | NA | TRBJ2-6 | TRBV9 | NA
CASSPGTGNSPLHF | TGTGCCAGCAGTCCGGGGACAGGGAATTCACCCCTCCACTTT | TRBD1 | TRBJ1-6 | TRBV27 | NA
CASSLSGTYEQYF | TGTGCCAGCAGTTTAAGTGGGACCTACGAGCAGTACTTC | NA | TRBJ2-7 | TRBV28 | NA
CASSLERNNEQFF | TGTGCCAGCAGTTTAGAGCGCAACAATGAGCAGTTCTTC | NA | TRBJ2-1 | TRBV28 | NA
CASSLGTGSSYEQYF | TGTGCCAGCAGCTTAGGGACAGGGAGCTCCTACGAGCAGTACTTC | TRBD1 | TRBJ2-7 | TRBV7-3 | NA
CASSLGHSGNTIYF | TGTGCCAGCAGTTTAGGTCACTCTGGAAACACCATATATTTT | NA | TRBJ1-3 | TRBV28 | NA
CASSEVKGPYEQYF | TGTGCCAGCAGTGAAGTTAAGGGTCCCTACGAGCAGTACTTC | NA | TRBJ2-7 | TRBV28 | NA
CASSRWANTGELFF | TGTGCCAGCAGTCGTTGGGCCAACACCGGGGAGCTGTTTTTT | NA | TRBJ2-2 | TRBV28 | few
CASSELEGIYEQYF | TGTGCCAGCAGTGAATTGGAGGGTATCTACGAGCAGTACTTC | NA | TRBJ2-7 | TRBV6-1 | NA
CASSHGPGLAGTDTQYF | TGCGCCAGCAGCCACGGTCCGGGACTAGCGGGCACAGATACGCAGTATTTT | TRBD2 | TRBJ2-3 | TRBV4-1 | once
CASSDPLAGKETQYF | TGTGCCAGCAGTGATCCCCTAGCGGGAAAAGAGACCCAGTACTTC | TRBD2 | TRBJ2-5 | TRBV6-1 | NA
CASSILQGAGELFF | TGTGCCAGTAGTATTCTTCAGGGGGCCGGGGAGCTGTTTTTT | TRBD1 | TRBJ2-2 | TRBV19 | NA
CANSFGTGSYEQYF | TGCGCCAACAGCTTCGGGACAGGGTCGTACGAGCAGTACTTC | TRBD1 | TRBJ2-7 | TRBV5-1 | NA
CASSLGGDTQYF | TGTGCCAGCAGCTTGGGTGGGGATACGCAGTATTTT | NA | TRBJ2-3 | TRBV5-6 | NA
CASSLQGYSGANVLTF | TGTGCCAGCAGTTTACAGGGGTACTCTGGGGCCAACGTCCTGACTTTC | NA | TRBJ2-6 | TRBV28 | NA
CASSLWGPNQPQHF | TGTGCCAGCAGTTTATGGGGGCCCAATCAGCCCCAGCATTTT | NA | TRBJ1-5 | TRBV28 | once
CASSEGYTGGLGTDTQYF | TGTGCCAGCAGTGAAGGTTACACAGGGGGCTTGGGCACAGATACGCAGTATTTT | TRBD1 | TRBJ2-3 | TRBV6-1 | NA
CASSRTGGEKLFF | TGTGCCAGCAGCCGCACAGGAGGGGAAAAACTGTTTTTT | NA | TRBJ1-4 | TRBV7-9 | NA
CASSHAGYTDTQYF | TGTGCCAGCAGCCACGCGGGGTACACAGATACGCAGTATTTT | NA | TRBJ2-3 | TRBV7-9 | NA
CASSQAGGYEQYF | TGTGCCAGCAGTCAAGCGGGTGGCTACGAGCAGTACTTC | NA | TRBJ2-7 | TRBV19 | NA
CASSLGDTQETQYF | TGCGCCAGCAGCTTGGGGGACACCCAAGAGACCCAGTACTTC | NA | TRBJ2-5 | TRBV5-1 | NA
CASSELGDSSTNEKLFF | TGTGCCAGCAGTGAGTTAGGGGACTCTTCAACTAATGAAAAACTGTTTTTT | NA | TRBJ1-4 | TRBV6-1 | NA
CASSFLDRDGYTF | TGTGCCAGCAGTTTCTTGGACAGGGACGGCTACACCTTC | TRBD1 | TRBJ1-2 | TRBV6-6 | NA
CASSLGGGYTEAFF | TGCGCCAGCAGCTTGGGAGGCGGATACACTGAAGCTTTCTTT | NA | TRBJ1-1 | TRBV5-1 | NA
CASSPRGGRRSYEQYF | TGTGCCAGCAGTCCCCGGGGGGGGCGCAGATCCTACGAGCAGTACTTC | TRBD2 | TRBJ2-7 | TRBV28 | NA
CASSSTGAGEQYF | TGTGCCAGCAGTTCGACAGGGGCCGGCGAGCAGTACTTC | TRBD1 | TRBJ2-7 | TRBV6-1 | NA
CASSLSGGTEAFF | TGTGCCAGCAGTTTATCCGGTGGGACTGAAGCTTTCTTT | NA | TRBJ1-1 | TRBV27 | NA
CASSQVGLNTEAFF | TGTGCCAGCAGCCAAGTGGGGTTGAACACTGAAGCTTTCTTT | NA | TRBJ1-1 | TRBV14 | NA